This TCR beta chain was sequenced in a study of T-cell reconstitution after alpha-beta-depleted transplantation in children. Study-wide points: Elevated TCRbeta diversity at day 60 was traced, in some patients, to surviving recipient T cells and thymic progenitors.

Trimming at V came to 6 bases and at J to 2 bases, leaving 4 bases not matched to a gene. The CDR3 runs 14 residues. A library of TCRbeta sequences, prepared with unique molecular identifiers, was generated. One entry per CDR3 protein results from TCRdb running MiXCR on the PCR reads. The data hold approximately 500,000 distinct CDR3 sequences, with 10% to 13% observed a single time. This clonotype was detected ten times or more. Its antigen remains unknown. The chain has TRBV12-3 or TRBV12-4 and TRBJ2-1; TRBD1 aligns across 7 bases. This specimen was PBMCs, taken before TCRalphabeta/CD19-depleted stem cell transplant. The clonotype was recovered from a child aged 2 to 10 with inherited bone marrow failure, due to receive a stem cell transplant. CDR3 in amino acids: CASSADRTYNEQFF. Here the CDR3 DNA reads TGTGCCAGCAGCGCGGACAGGACCTACAATGAGCAGTTCTTC.